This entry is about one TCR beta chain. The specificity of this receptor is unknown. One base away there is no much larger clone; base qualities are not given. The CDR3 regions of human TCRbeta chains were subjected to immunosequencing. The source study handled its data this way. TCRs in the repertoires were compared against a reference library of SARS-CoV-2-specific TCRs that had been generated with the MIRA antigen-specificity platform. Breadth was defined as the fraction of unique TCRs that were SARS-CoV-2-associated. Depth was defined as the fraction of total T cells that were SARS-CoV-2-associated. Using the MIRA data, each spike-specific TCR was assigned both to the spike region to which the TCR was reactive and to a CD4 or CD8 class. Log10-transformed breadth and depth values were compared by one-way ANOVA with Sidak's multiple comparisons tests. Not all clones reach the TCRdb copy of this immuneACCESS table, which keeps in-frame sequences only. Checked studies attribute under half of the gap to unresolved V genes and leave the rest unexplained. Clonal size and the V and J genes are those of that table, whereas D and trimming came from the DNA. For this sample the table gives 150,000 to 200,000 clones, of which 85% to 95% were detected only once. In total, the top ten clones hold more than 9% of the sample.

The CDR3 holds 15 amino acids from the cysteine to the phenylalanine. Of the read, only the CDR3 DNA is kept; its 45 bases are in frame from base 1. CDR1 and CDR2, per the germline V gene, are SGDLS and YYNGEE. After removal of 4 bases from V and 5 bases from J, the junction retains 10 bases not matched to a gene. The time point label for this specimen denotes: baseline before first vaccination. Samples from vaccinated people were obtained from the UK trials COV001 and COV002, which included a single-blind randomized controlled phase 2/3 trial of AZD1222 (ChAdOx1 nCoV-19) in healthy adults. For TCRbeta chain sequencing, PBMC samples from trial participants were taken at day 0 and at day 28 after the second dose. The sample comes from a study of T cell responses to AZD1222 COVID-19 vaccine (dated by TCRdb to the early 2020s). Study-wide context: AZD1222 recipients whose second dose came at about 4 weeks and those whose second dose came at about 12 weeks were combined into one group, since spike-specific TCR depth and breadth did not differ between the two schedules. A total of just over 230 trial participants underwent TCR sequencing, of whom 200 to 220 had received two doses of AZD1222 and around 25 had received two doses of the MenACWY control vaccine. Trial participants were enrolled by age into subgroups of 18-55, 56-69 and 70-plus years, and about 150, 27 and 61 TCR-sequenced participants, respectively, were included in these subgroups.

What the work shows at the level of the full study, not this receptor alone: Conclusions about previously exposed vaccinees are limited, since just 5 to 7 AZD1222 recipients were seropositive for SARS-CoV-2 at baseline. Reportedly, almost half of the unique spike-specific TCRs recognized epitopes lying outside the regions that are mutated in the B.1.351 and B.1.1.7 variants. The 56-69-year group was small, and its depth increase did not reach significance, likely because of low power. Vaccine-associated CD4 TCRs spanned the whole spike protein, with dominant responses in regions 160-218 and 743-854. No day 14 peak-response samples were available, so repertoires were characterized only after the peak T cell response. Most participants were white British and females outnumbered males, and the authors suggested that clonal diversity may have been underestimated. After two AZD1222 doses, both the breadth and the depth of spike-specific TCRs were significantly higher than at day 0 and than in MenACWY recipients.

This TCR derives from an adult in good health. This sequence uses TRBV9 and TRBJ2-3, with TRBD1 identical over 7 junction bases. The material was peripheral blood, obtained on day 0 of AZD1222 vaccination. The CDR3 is CASSPRTGLVDTQYF. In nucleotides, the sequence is TGTGCCAGCAGCCCGCGGACAGGATTGGTAGATACGCAGTATTTT. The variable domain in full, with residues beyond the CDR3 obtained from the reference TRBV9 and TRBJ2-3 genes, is DSGVTQTPKHLITATGQRVTLRCSPRSGDLSVYWYQQSLDQGLQFLIQYYNGEERAKGNILERFSAQQFPDLHSELNLSSLELGDSALYFCASSPRTGLVDTQYFGPGTRLTVL.